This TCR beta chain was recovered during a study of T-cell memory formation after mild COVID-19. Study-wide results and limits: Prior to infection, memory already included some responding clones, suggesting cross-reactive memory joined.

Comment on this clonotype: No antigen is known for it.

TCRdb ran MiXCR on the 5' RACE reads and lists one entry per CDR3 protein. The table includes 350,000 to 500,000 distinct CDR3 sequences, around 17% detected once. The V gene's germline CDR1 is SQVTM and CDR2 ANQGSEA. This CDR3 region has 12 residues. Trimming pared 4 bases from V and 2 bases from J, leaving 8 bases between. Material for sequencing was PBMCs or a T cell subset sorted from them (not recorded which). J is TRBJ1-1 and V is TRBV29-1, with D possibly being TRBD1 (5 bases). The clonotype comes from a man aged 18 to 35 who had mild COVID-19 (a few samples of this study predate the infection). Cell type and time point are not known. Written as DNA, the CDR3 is TGCAGCGTTGGGGGGGTAAACACTGAAGCTTTCTTT. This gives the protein CSVGGVNTEAFF. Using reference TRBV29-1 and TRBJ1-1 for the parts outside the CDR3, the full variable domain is SAVISQKPSRDICQRGTSLTIQCQVDSQVTMMFWYRQQPGQSLTLIATANQGSEATYESGFVIDKFPISRPNLTFSTLTVSNMSPEDSSIYLCSVGGVNTEAFFGQGTRLTVV.